Below, 27 T cell receptor beta chains from the same sample are listed, as sequenced in a study of vaccination and CD4 T cells after COVID-19. The treatment was: roughly 10-day PBMC culture with coronavirus spike peptide pools or control peptides (ViraFEST assay). The Oncomine TCR Beta short-read assay was applied to DNA of cultured CD4+ T cells. TCRdb analysed the PCR reads with MiXCR anew, one entry per CDR3 protein. The sample holds about 18,000 distinct CDR3 sequences; around two fifths are singletons and the top ten take 7.2%. Which antigens these TCRs recognize remains unknown. Sample: CD4+ T cells from blood, cultured in vitro, taken after SARS-CoV-2 vaccination. Source of these receptors: a human donor who had recovered from COVID-19.

The chain has TRBV19 and TRBJ1-2; 9 nucleotides agree with TRBD1. CDR3 size: 16 residues. Germline V gives CDR1 LNHDA, CDR2 SQIVND (reference sequence). V lost 3 bases and J lost 8; bases outside the gene matches: 13. The DNA for the CDR3 is TGTGCCAGTAGTATCGGGACAGGGACTACTATTGGAGGCTACACCTTC. Its protein is CASSIGTGTTIGGYTF.

This clonotype was seen a single time. V is TRBV19 and J is TRBJ1-1; D not resolved. The CDR3 is made up of 14 amino acids. Deletions cut 5 bases from V and 1 base from J, with 11 bases between. From germline, CDR1 is LNHDA and CDR2 SQIVND (reference sequence). The CDR3 loop reads CASSVPGANTEAFF. The CDR3 DNA follows: TGTGCCAGTAGTGTACCGGGAGCGAACACTGAAGCTTTCTTT.

This clonotype was found a few times. CDR3 loop: CASSLAAGSYNEQFF. The CDR3 DNA sequence: TGTGCCAGCAGCTTAGCTGCGGGCTCCTACAATGAGCAGTTCTTC. The chain has TRBV7-2 and TRBJ2-1, with D perhaps TRBD2 (5 bases). This CDR3 comprises 15 residues. V shed 0 bases and J shed 0 bases, with 6 bases lying between them. The germline V gene encodes CDR1 SGHTA and CDR2 FQGNSA.

The J gene is TRBJ2-2, the V gene TRBV7-9, with 7 positions matching TRBD2. This CDR3 contains 14 residues. Germline V lookup: CDR1 SEHNR, CDR2 FQNEAQ (reference sequence). The junction had 3 bases not matched to a gene; V was cut back by 4 bases and J by 4 bases. CDR3 in amino acids: CASSSPGGTGELFF. As DNA, the CDR3 is TGTGCCAGCAGCTCCCCGGGGGGCACCGGGGAGCTGTTTTTT. The whole variable domain, remainder taken from reference TRBV7-9 and TRBJ2-2, is DTGVSQNPRHKITKRGQNVTFRCDPISEHNRLYWYRQTLGQGPEFLTYFQNEAQLEKSRLLSDRFSAERPKGSFSTLEIQRTEQGDSAMYLCASSSPGGTGELFFGEGSRLTVL.

The rearrangement joins TRBV11-2 to TRBJ2-7, with TRBD2 as a possible D gene (5 bases). Looked up from germline, CDR1 is SGHAT and CDR2 is FQNNGV. CDR3 size: 12 residues. V dropped 1 base and J dropped 6 bases, with 7 bases sitting between them. CDR3 bases: TGTGCCAGCAGCTTAGGGGCGGGCGAGCAGTACTTC. Its protein product is CASSLGAGEQYF. The full variable domain, with the rest looked up from reference TRBV11-2 and TRBJ2-7, is EAGVAQSPRYKIIEKRQSVAFWCNPISGHATLYWYQQILGQGPKLLIQFQNNGVVDDSQLPKDRFSAERLKGVDSTLKIQPAKLEDSAVYLCASSLGAGEQYFGPGTRLTVT.

The chain recombines TRBV19 with TRBJ1-1; tentative D call: TRBD1 (6 bases). CDR1 and CDR2 from the germline V gene are LNHDA and SQIVND (reference sequence). This CDR3 region has 15 residues. V dropped 7 bases and J dropped 10 bases, with 25 bases sitting between them. DNA for the CDR3: TGTGCCAGTACTCGAACGGGCGGCGGGGGCGAAGGAGCTTTCTTT. It encodes CASTRTGGGGEGAFF.

The genes are TRBV5-4 and TRBJ2-2, with 8 bases that match TRBD1. The CDR3 runs to 15 residues. Trimming took 6 bases from V and 0 from J; bases not matched to a gene: 4. CDR1 SGHNT and CDR2 YYREEE come from the germline V gene (reference sequence). CDR3 residues: CASTLQGANTGELFF. CDR3 coding DNA: TGTGCCAGCACATTACAGGGGGCGAACACCGGGGAGCTGTTTTTT.

The chain combines TRBV20-1 with TRBJ2-7; the D is unclear. CDR1 and CDR2 from the germline V gene are DFQATT and SNEGSKA (reference sequence). This CDR3 spans 13 amino acids. Trimming stripped 3 bases from V and 3 bases from J, with 12 bases between. CDR3 region: CSASALSLYEQYF. The CDR3 DNA is TGCAGTGCTAGCGCTCTTTCCCTCTACGAGCAGTACTTC.

V and J are TRBV27 and TRBJ1-1, with 7 nucleotides matching TRBD1. CDR1 MNHEY and CDR2 SMNVEV come from the germline V gene (reference sequence). With V trimmed by 6 bases and J by 7 bases, 8 bases remained unmatched. The CDR3 sequence is 13 residues long. The CDR3 protein is CASRTGQVGEAFF. CDR3 DNA sequence: TGTGCCAGCAGAACTGGACAGGTCGGTGAAGCTTTCTTT.

This clonotype occurred once. The gene calls are TRBV14 and TRBJ1-2, with 9 bases lining up with TRBD1. V shed 5 bases and J 3 bases; nucleotides not matched to a gene: 10. The CDR3 is 16 amino acids. Looked up from germline, CDR1 is SGHDN and CDR2 is FVKESK. The CDR3 sequence is CASSGNRGHDHYGYTF. CDR3 nucleotide sequence: TGTGCCAGCAGCGGGAACAGGGGGCATGATCACTATGGCTACACCTTC.

The V and J genes are TRBV5-6 and TRBJ1-1, with D hard to call. Trimming shortened V by 2 bases and J by 7 bases, and 12 bases separated the two germline ends. Per germline, CDR1 SGHDT and CDR2 YYEEEE. The CDR3 totals 13 residues. The CDR3 DNA reads as TGTGCCAGCAGCTTATCTTGGGTTCATGAAGCTTTCTTT. The encoded protein is CASSLSWVHEAFF. Based on the CDR3 plus reference TRBV5-6 and TRBJ1-1, the full variable domain is DAGVTQSPTHLIKTRGQQVTLRCSPKSGHDTVSWYQQALGQGPQFIFQYYEEEERQRGNFPDRFSGHQFPNYSSELNVNALLLGDSALYLCASSLSWVHEAFFGQGTRLTVV.

The V call is TRBV5-1, the J call TRBJ1-1, with TRBD1 as a possible D gene (5 bases). The length of the CDR3 is 14 residues. The germline V gene has CDR1 SGHRS and CDR2 YFSETQ. V gave up 6 bases and J gave up 4 bases, with 16 bases separating them. CDR3 protein: CASNIRGDGTEAFF. CDR3 DNA: TGCGCCAGCAACATAAGGGGTGATGGCACTGAAGCTTTCTTT. Together with reference TRBV5-1 and TRBJ1-1, the CDR3 gives the full variable domain: KAGVTQTPRYLIKTRGQQVTLSCSPISGHRSVSWYQQTPGQGLQFLFEYFSETQRNKGNFPGRFSGRQFSNSRSEMNVSTLELGDSALYLCASNIRGDGTEAFFGQGTRLTVV.

The V call is TRBV6-5, the J call TRBJ2-1, with a possible D match to TRBD1 (6 bases). Per germline, CDR1 MNHEY and CDR2 SVGAGI. There are 15 residues in the CDR3. The V gene lost 2 bases and the J gene lost 2 bases, with 10 bases spanning the gap. This CDR3 reads CASSYGRGTYNEQFF. The CDR3 DNA reads TGTGCCAGCAGTTACGGCAGGGGCACCTACAATGAGCAGTTCTTC.

This clonotype was counted between two and nine times. V gene TRBV20-1 combines with J gene TRBJ1-5, with 8 bases that match TRBD1. V trimming: 2 bases; J trimming: 6 bases; junction bases outside the gene matches: 9. Germline CDR1 is DFQATT and CDR2 is SNEGSKA (reference sequence). The CDR3 is 15 amino acids. The CDR3 bases are TGCAGTGCTAGACAGACAGGGGCGAGGGCTCAGCCCCAGCATTTT. Translated, it gives CSARQTGARAQPQHF.

Here the CDR3 reads CASSDPGTGPHEQYF. CDR3 coding DNA: TGTGCCAGCAGTGACCCCGGGACAGGGCCCCACGAGCAGTACTTC. This chain connects TRBV6-2 or TRBV6-3 to TRBJ2-7; TRBD1 aligns across 9 bases. V lost 5 bases to trimming and J lost 5 bases; unmatched junction nucleotides: 10. CDR1 MNHEY and CDR2 SVGEGT come from the germline V gene. CDR3 size: 15 residues.

This clonotype turned up a few times. Mismatch with germline at one junction end may stem from a read error. CDR3 region: CASSLARMDREVFF. CDR3 bases: TGTGCCAGCAGCTTAGCAAGGATGGACAGGGAAGTTTTCTTT. The J gene is TRBJ1-1, the V gene TRBV7-2; 8 positions match TRBD1. This CDR3 contains 14 residues. Germline V gene lookup returns CDR1 SGHTA and CDR2 FQGNSA.

This clonotype was recorded a few times. The gene calls are TRBV6-4 and TRBJ1-5; D remains ambiguous. Trimming shortened V by 3 bases and J by 1 base, and 4 bases separated the two germline ends. This CDR3 contains 13 residues. The germline V gene has CDR1 MRHNA and CDR2 SNTAGT. CDR3 in amino acids: CASSEQSNQPQHF. DNA for the CDR3: TGTGCCAGCAGTGAGCAGAGCAATCAGCCCCAGCATTTT.

The chain joins TRBV29-1 to TRBJ2-5, with 7 bases lining up with TRBD1. The CDR3 extends over 12 amino acids. Germline loops: CDR1 SQVTM, CDR2 ANQGSEA. V gave up 7 bases and J gave up 5 bases; unmatched junction bases: 7. The CDR3 DNA sequence: TGCAGCGGTGGGGGACAGAGGGAGACCCAGTACTTC. Translating gives CSGGGQRETQYF.

The V and J genes are TRBV6-1 and TRBJ1-1; a possible D gene is TRBD1 (5 bases). Germline-derived CDR1 and CDR2 are MNHNS and SASEGT. Trimming removed 7 bases at V and 0 bases at J, with 9 bases between. The CDR3 is 13 residues long. The CDR3 region is CASNWGMNTEAFF. The DNA for the CDR3 is TGTGCCAGCAATTGGGGGATGAACACTGAAGCTTTCTTT.

V is TRBV7-2 and J is TRBJ2-3; TRBD2 is a possible D gene (6 bases). The V gene's germline CDR1 is SGHTA and CDR2 FQGNSA. The CDR3 length is 15 residues. V was trimmed by 5 bases and J by 3 bases, leaving 15 bases between them. The CDR3 sequence: CASSRGDGGTDTQYF. The CDR3 DNA sequence: TGTGCCAGCAGCCGTGGGGACGGGGGAACAGATACGCAGTATTTT.

The chain couples TRBV7-9 to TRBJ2-5; a weak D match, TRBD2 (5 bases). The V gene lost 1 base and the J gene lost 7 bases, with 13 bases spanning the gap. The CDR3 extends over 14 amino acids. The V gene's germline CDR1 is SEHNR and CDR2 FQNEAQ (reference sequence). This CDR3 is CASSLVGGGGTQYF. In nucleotides, the CDR3 is TGTGCCAGCAGCTTAGTTGGAGGTGGAGGGACCCAGTACTTC.

V usage is TRBV20-1 and J usage is TRBJ1-5, with TRBD1 matching over 7 bases. Trimming at V came to 3 bases and at J to 3 bases, leaving 5 bases not matched to a gene. Germline V gene data show CDR1 as DFQATT and CDR2 as SNEGSKA (reference sequence). The CDR3 covers 14 residues. The CDR3 nucleotides are TGCAGTGCTAGGTCGGGACAGTTCAATCAGCCCCAGCATTTT. Encoded protein: CSARSGQFNQPQHF.

This rearrangement joins TRBV7-2 to TRBJ2-4; no clear D gene. From germline, CDR1 is SGHTA and CDR2 FQGNSA. The V and J ends lost 4 bases and 0 bases respectively, with 13 bases between them. The CDR3 has 16 residues. In nucleotides, the CDR3 is TGTGCCAGCAGCTCCCAAGGGCCTCTAGCCAAAAACATTCAGTACTTC. Its translation is CASSSQGPLAKNIQYF.

CDR3 bases: TGTGCCAGCAGTACACAGGGGAGGTTCCCTGAAGCTTTCTTT. Residues: CASSTQGRFPEAFF. The J gene is TRBJ1-1, the V gene TRBV2; 7 bases are shared with TRBD1. Germline loops: CDR1 SNHLY, CDR2 FYNNEI. V dropped 5 bases and J dropped 6; count of bases not matched to a gene: 9. The CDR3 is 14 residues long.

This chain links TRBV7-3 with TRBJ2-1; D might be TRBD2 (5 bases). Trimming pared 3 bases from V and 5 bases from J, leaving 8 bases between. Germline V gene sequence: CDR1 SGHTA, CDR2 FQGTGA. CDR3 length: 13 residues. CDR3 bases: TGTGCCAGCAGCTTCACCGGGGACAATGAGCAGTTCTTC. Translation: CASSFTGDNEQFF.

The V gene is TRBV7-2, the J gene TRBJ1-1, with unresolved D. The V end was cut by 4 bases, the J end by 0 bases, with 6 bases between. CDR1 is SGHTA and CDR2 is FQGNSA in the germline V gene. The CDR3 is 13 residues long. CDR3 nucleotide sequence: TGTGCCAGCAGCTCGGAGATGAACACTGAAGCTTTCTTT. Residues: CASSSEMNTEAFF. Full variable domain (remainder filled in from reference TRBV7-2 and TRBJ1-1): GAGVSQSPSNKVTEKGKDVELRCDPISGHTALYWYRQSLGQGLEFLIYFQGNSAPDKSGLPSDRFSAERTGGSVSTLTIQRTQQEDSAVYLCASSSEMNTEAFFGQGTRLTVV.

The V and J genes are TRBV27 and TRBJ1-2, with 10 positions matching TRBD1. J lost 5 bases, V lost 3 bases, and 9 bases had no gene match. Germline V CDR1 and CDR2: MNHEY, SMNVEV (reference sequence). The CDR3 length is 16 residues. The CDR3 coding sequence is TGTGCCAGCAGTTTGAACCGGGACAGGGGAGGATATGGCTACACCTTC. Amino acids: CASSLNRDRGGYGYTF.